Listed below are T cell receptor beta chains from one sample, sequenced in a study of cytomegalovirus exposure and HLA in healthy donors. Profiled with immunoSEQ multiplex PCR; TCRdb holds only in-frame clones, not every one. The sample lists hundreds of thousands of clones, about 88% occurring once. The sequenced sample consisted of PBMCs. The receptor set was obtained from a man younger than 35 in good health and CMV-seropositive. Each CDR3 is given without its conserved first and last residue. Part of the rows lack a size; the others show once, few, many or a class for expanded clones.

clone_size,v_call,cdr3_aa
.,TRBV6-1,ASSELSGSGNEQF
.,TRBV30,AWSVRDGQPQH
.,TRBV6-5,ASSYGTSNTEAF
.,TRBV29-1,SVEDSRASGSYEQF
.,TRBV4-1,ASSSGQGYNEQF
.,TRBV30,AWSDGGTEAF
.,TRBV4-1,ASSQPITDTQY
.,TRBV4-2,ASSLGTSGAGTQY
.,TRBV7-6,ASSFLSGGTYNEQF
once,TRBV27,ASRTWDPYNEQF
many,TRBV6-1,ASSPWTENTEAF
.,TRBV6-4,ASSVRSTDTQY
.,TRBV6-5,ASTGTENTGELF
.,TRBV19,ASSPRGPNYGYT
.,TRBV6-4,ASSEEDSNTGELF
few,TRBV29-1,SALGTGSSYEQY
.,TRBV5-1,ASSLNQGEHYGYT
.,TRBV7-3,ASSRSPGQGVGDTQY
.,TRBV30,AWSRLEYGGDYGYT
once,TRBV11-2,ASSPRQGTHGYT
.,TRBV27,ASSLVPGTDTGELF
.,TRBV12-5,ASGNSGAETQY
.,TRBV7-2,ASSLAVNEQF
few,TRBV5-1,ASSFGTGENTEAF
few,TRBV5-1,ASSLEGDRGGLNTEAF
.,TRBV7-8,ASSPHQSEQY
.,TRBV6-1,ASRPDRGEGYEQY
.,TRBV6-5,ASTGAGGFYGYT
.,TRBV25-1,ASSELDRAAEKLF
once,TRBV4-1,ASSPRRLGNEQF
.,TRBV30,AWNGQSNQPQH
.,TRBV5-1,ASSLAAGGGGELF
.,TRBV19,ASSIDGFSNGYT
.,TRBV30,AWSVNTGPQDTQY
.,TRBV30,AWGPLGATNEKLF
.,TRBV28,ASSLWGNTEAF
few,TRBV30,AWIPGLAGVGNTGELF
once,TRBV29-1,SVVRQGEKTEAF
.,TRBV7-6,ASSPGTGAHEQY
.,TRBV13,ASSLGQGASNTEAF
.,TRBV5-1,ASSLNTEGTDTQY
few,TRBV20-1,SARDLRGYT
.,TRBV7-3,ASSPSGRMNEQF
.,TRBV7-9,ASSLDLHGYT
.,TRBV9,ASSESGANLYEQY
.,TRBV5-6,ASSFDRWADTQY
.,TRBV4-1,ASSQDSGEAGFEQY
.,TRBV9,ASSVGRVGTDTQY
once,TRBV27,ASSLSGSFRDSYEQY
.,TRBV11-2,ASSLGPADTQY
.,TRBV5-1,ASSEDTNYGYT
.,TRBV7-9,ASRSRLAGSSYNEQF
.,TRBV10-3,AISPSGGAYNEQF